This T cell receptor beta chain stems from a study of blood T cell repertoires in COVID-19. Germline V gene data show CDR1 as SGHTS and CDR2 as YDEGEE. This CDR3 is 15 amino acids long. Trimming took off 3 bases at V and 0 bases at J, with 10 bases between the two ends. As processed by the authors: Scientists estimated how many nucleated cells there were by amplifying reference gene primers. Sequenced by immunoSEQ multiplex PCR; TCRdb stores in-frame clones only, minus some. V and J calls and clone size are as listed in that table; D and trimming were resolved from the DNA. The sample includes more than 150,000 clones, 85% to 90% seen only once; the top ten take about 2.6%.

This receptor was obtained from a man aged 35 to 55 with active or convalescent COVID-19. Sequencing was done on a sample of peripheral blood. V usage is TRBV5-8 and J usage is TRBJ1-3; D perhaps matches TRBD1 (6 bases). CDR3 amino acids: CASSSTGSSGNTIYF. Here the CDR3 DNA reads TGTGCCAGCAGCTCAACAGGGAGCTCTGGAAACACCATATATTTT.